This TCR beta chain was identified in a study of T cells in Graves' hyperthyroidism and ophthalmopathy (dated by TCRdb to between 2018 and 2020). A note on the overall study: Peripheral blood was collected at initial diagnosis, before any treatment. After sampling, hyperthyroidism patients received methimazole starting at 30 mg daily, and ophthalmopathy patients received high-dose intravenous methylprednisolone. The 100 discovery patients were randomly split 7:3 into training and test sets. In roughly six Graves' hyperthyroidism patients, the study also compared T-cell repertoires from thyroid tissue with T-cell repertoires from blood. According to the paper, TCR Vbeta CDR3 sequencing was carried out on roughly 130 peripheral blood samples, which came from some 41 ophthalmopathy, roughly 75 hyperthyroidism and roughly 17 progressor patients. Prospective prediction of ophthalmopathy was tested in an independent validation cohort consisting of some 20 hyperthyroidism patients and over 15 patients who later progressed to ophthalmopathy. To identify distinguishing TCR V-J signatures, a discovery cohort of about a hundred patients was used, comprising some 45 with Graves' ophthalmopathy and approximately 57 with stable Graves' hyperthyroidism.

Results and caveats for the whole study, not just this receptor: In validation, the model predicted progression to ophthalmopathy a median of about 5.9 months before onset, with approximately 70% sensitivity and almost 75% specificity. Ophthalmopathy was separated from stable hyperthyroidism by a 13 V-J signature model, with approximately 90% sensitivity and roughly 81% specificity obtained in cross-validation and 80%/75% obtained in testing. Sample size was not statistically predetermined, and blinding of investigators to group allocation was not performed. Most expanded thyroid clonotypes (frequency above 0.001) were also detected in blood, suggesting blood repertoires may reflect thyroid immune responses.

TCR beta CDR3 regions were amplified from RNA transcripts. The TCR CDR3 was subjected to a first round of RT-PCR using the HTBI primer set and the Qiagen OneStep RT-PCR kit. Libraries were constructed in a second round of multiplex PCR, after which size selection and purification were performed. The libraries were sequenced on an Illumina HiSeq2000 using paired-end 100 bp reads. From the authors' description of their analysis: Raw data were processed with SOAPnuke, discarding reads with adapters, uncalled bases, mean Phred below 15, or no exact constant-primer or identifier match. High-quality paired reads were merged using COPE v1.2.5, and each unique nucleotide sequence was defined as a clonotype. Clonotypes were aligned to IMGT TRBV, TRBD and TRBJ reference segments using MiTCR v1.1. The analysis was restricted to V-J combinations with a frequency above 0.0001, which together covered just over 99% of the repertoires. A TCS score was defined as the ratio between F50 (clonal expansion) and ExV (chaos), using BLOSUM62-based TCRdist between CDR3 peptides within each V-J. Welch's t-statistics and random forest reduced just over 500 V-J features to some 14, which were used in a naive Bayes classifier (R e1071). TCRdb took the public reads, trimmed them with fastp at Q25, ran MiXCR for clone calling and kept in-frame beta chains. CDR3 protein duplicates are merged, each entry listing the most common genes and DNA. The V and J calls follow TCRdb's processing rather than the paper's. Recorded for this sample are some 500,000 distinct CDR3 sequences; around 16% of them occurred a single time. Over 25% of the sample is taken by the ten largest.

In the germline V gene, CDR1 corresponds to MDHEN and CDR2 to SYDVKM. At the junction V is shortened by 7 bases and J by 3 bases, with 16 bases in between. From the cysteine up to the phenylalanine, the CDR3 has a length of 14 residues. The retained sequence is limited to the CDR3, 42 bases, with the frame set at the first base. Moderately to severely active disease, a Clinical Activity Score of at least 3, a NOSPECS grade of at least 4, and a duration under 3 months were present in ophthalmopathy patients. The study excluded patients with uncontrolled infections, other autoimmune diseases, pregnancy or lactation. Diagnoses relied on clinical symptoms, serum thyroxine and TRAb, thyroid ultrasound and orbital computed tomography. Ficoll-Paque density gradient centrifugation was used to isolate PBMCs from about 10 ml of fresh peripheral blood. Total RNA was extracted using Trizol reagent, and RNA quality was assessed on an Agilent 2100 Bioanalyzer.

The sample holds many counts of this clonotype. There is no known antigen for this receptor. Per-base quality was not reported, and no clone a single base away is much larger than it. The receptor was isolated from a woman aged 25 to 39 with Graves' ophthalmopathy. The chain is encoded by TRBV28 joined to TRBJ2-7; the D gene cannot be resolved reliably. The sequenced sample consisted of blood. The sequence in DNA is TGTGCCAGCATCCCAACCCGCGTTCGCTACGAGCAGTACTTC. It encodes CASIPTRVRYEQYF.